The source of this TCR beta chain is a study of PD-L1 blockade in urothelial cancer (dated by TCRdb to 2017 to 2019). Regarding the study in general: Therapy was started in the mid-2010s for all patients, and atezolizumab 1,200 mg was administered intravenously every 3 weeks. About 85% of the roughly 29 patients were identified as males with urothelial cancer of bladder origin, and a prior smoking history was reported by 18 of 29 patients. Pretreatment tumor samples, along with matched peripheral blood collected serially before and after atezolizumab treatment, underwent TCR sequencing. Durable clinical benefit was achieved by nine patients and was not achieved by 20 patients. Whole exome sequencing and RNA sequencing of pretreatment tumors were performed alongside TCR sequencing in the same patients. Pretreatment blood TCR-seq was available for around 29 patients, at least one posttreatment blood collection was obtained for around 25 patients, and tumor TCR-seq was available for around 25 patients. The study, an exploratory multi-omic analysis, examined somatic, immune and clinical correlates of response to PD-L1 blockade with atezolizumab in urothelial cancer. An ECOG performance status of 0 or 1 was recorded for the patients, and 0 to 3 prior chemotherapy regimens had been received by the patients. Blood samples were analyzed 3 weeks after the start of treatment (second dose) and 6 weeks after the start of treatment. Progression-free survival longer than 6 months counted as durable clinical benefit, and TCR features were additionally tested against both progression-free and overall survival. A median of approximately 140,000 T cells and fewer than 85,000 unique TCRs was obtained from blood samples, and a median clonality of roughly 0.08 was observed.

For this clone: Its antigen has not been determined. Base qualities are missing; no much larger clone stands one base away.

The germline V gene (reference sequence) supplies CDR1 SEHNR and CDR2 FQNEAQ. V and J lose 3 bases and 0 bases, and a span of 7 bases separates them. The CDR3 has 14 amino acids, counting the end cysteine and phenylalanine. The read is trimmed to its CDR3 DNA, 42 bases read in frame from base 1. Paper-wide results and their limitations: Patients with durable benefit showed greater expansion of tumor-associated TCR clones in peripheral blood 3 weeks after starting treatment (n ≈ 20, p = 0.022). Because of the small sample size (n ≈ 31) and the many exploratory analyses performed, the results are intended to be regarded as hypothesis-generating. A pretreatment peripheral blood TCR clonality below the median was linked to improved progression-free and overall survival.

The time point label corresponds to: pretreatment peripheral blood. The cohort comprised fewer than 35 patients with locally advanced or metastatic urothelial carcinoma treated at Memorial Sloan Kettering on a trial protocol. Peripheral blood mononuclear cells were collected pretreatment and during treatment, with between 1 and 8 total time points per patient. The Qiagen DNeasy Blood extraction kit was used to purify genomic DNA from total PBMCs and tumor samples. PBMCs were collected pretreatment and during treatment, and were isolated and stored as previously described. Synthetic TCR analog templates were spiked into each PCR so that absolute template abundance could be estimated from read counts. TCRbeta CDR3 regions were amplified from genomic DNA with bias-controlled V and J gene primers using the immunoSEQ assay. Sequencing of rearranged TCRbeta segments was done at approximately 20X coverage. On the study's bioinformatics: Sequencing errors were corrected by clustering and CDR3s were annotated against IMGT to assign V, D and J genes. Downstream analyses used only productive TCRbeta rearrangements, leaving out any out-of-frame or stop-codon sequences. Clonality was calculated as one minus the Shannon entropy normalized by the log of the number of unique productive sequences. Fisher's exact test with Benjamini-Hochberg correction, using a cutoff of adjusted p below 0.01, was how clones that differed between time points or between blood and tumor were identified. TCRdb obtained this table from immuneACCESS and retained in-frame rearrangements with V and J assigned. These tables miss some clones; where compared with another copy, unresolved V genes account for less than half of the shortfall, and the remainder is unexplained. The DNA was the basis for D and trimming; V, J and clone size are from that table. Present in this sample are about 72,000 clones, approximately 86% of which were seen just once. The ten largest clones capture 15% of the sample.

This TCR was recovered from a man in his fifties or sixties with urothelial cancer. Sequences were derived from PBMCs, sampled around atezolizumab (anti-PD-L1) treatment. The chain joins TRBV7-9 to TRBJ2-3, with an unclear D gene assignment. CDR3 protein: CASSLGRSTDTQYF. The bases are TGTGCCAGCAGCTTGGGCAGAAGCACAGATACGCAGTATTTT.